This T cell receptor beta chain appears in the sequencing data of a study of T cell responses to AZD1222 COVID-19 vaccine. Findings and caveats of the study: Scientists sampled the repertoires only once the peak T cell response had passed. White British ancestry dominated among donors, who included more females, and clonal diversity was possibly underestimated. Within unmutated variant regions lay the reported targets of nearly half of spike-specific TCRs.

CDR1 and CDR2 (germline): SGHNT, YYREEE (reference sequence). V was cut by 2 bases and J by 7 bases, with 12 bases left in between. This CDR3 has 13 residues. Second-dose recipients at about 4 or about 12 weeks were treated as one pooled group. Using immunoSEQ multiplex PCR, the repertoire was profiled, and TCRdb retains in-frame clones only, with some absent. The profile shows approximately 69,000 clones, less than 90% of them singletons. A note on this clone: Its antigen is not identified.

Sequenced here: peripheral blood, sampled 28 days after the second AZD1222 dose. The sequence came from an adult who received the AZD1222 COVID-19 vaccine. J is TRBJ2-5 and V is TRBV5-4, with D unresolved. CDR3 sequence reads: CASSFGGVGTQYF. The DNA of the CDR3 is TGTGCCAGCAGCTTTGGCGGTGTAGGGACCCAGTACTTC.